A single sample is the source of the 26 T cell receptor beta chains below, sequenced in a study of blood T cell repertoires in COVID-19. The table came from immunoSEQ multiplex PCR; TCRdb's copy has only in-frame clones and leaves some out. This table has some 120,000 clones, 90% appearing once. Sequenced input: peripheral blood. The receptors here all came from a human donor with active COVID-19. The donor label of this sample is uncertain.

The chain recombines TRBV3-1 (or the pseudogene TRBV3-2) with TRBJ1-6; 8 nucleotides align to TRBD1. The CDR3 length is 14 residues. From germline, CDR1 is LGHDT and CDR2 YNNKEL (reference sequence). Unmatched junction bases numbered 5, after V lost 4 bases and J lost 9 bases. This chain's CDR3 is CASSLGQGRSPLHF. The CDR3 DNA is TGTGCCAGCAGCCTTGGACAGGGACGTTCACCCCTCCACTTT.

The gene calls are TRBV5-1 and TRBJ2-1; possible D gene TRBD2, 6 bases. Deletions cut 2 bases from V and 0 bases from J, with 15 bases between. The CDR3 sequence is 17 residues long. Germline assignment: CDR1 SGHRS and CDR2 YFSETQ. CDR3 nucleotide sequence: TGCGCCAGCAGCTTTGGGACTGCCGGGAGCTCCTACAATGAGCAGTTCTTC. The encoded protein is CASSFGTAGSSYNEQFF.

The chain carries TRBV6-4 and TRBJ2-7; 8 nucleotides line up with TRBD1. The CDR3 runs 15 residues. With 6 bases clipped from V and 1 base from J, the junction kept 8 bases outside the gene matches. Germline-derived CDR1 and CDR2 are MRHNA and SNTAGT. DNA for the CDR3: TGTGCCAGCAGCATACAGGACAGGGTATCCTACGAGCAGTACTTC. It encodes CASSIQDRVSYEQYF.

The chain recombines TRBV12-5 with TRBJ2-7; D is unresolved. V shed 2 bases and J shed 3 bases, with 5 bases lying between them. CDR3 length: 12 amino acids. The germline gives CDR1 LGHNT, CDR2 FRNRAP. The chain's CDR3 is CASGLRGYEQYF. CDR3 coding DNA: TGTGCTAGTGGTTTGCGAGGCTACGAGCAGTACTTC. Full variable domain (rest looked up from reference TRBV12-5 and TRBJ2-7): DARVTQTPRHKVTEMGQEVTMRCQPILGHNTVFWYRQTMMQGLELLAYFRNRAPLDDSGMPKDRFSAEMPDATLATLKIQPSEPRDSAVYFCASGLRGYEQYFGPGTRLTVT.

This clone was detected only a few times. The chain employs TRBV7-9 and TRBJ2-7; perhaps TRBD1 as D (6 bases). CDR1 and CDR2 (germline): SEHNR, FQNEAQ (reference sequence). Trimming removed 5 bases from V and 3 bases from J, with 14 bases in between. This CDR3 region has 14 residues. The CDR3 sequence: CASSPAGQHYEQYF. In DNA form, the CDR3 reads TGTGCCAGCAGCCCCGCCGGACAGCACTACGAGCAGTACTTC.

The chain links TRBV7-9 to TRBJ1-6, with D possibly being TRBD1 (6 bases). Germline assignment: CDR1 SEHNR and CDR2 FQNEAQ (reference sequence). The CDR3 has 16 amino acids. Trimming removed 1 base at V and 3 bases at J, with 10 bases between. CDR3 nucleotide sequence: TGTGCCAGCAGCTTAGGGACAGTGCTCTATAATTCACCCCTCCACTTT. Protein product: CASSLGTVLYNSPLHF.

This chain joins TRBV7-8 and TRBJ2-2; 10 bases are a match to TRBD2. CDR3 length: 16 residues. The V segment lost 3 bases and the J segment 7 bases; nucleotides outside the gene matches: 8. Germline V gene sequence: CDR1 SGHVS, CDR2 FQNEAQ. CDR3 region: CASSFLTSGRFGELFF. The CDR3 region has the DNA TGTGCCAGCAGCTTTTTGACTAGCGGGCGGTTCGGGGAGCTGTTTTTT. Full variable domain (remainder filled in from reference TRBV7-8 and TRBJ2-2): GAGVSQSPRYKVAKRGQDVALRCDPISGHVSLFWYQQALGQGPEFLTYFQNEAQLDKSGLPSDRFFAERPEGSVSTLKIQRTQQEDSAVYLCASSFLTSGRFGELFFGEGSRLTVL.

This clone has only a few counts. The chain links TRBV6-4 to TRBJ2-3; 12 bases are a match to TRBD2. From germline, CDR1 is MRHNA and CDR2 SNTAGT. Trimming at V came to 4 bases and at J to 4 bases, leaving 3 bases not matched to a gene. The CDR3 is 15 amino acids. The CDR3 nucleotides are TGTGCCAGCAGTGTGACTAGCGGGGGAGCAGATACGCAGTATTTT. Translation gives CASSVTSGGADTQYF.

The genes are TRBV18 and TRBJ2-1; maybe TRBD1 (6 bases). This CDR3 is 15 amino acids long. V was trimmed by 3 bases and J by 2 bases, leaving 11 bases between them. Germline-derived CDR1 and CDR2 are KGHSH and LQKENI. The CDR3 nucleotides are TGTGCCAGCTCACCGGGGGCCTCTACCTACAATGAGCAGTTCTTC. Residues: CASSPGASTYNEQFF.

V gene TRBV7-9 combines with J gene TRBJ1-1; TRBD1 might be the D (6 bases). Germline loops: CDR1 SEHNR, CDR2 FQNEAQ (reference sequence). This CDR3 is 14 amino acids long. The V end lost 5 bases, the J end lost 5 bases, and 15 bases lay between the germline ends. CDR3 DNA sequence: TGTGCCAGCAGCCCTGGGGGGGCTCAGACTGAAGCTTTCTTT. Its translation: CASSPGGAQTEAFF.

J is TRBJ1-6 and V is TRBV7-2; D gene ambiguous. This CDR3 has 19 residues. V was trimmed by 1 base and J by 4 bases, leaving 20 bases between them. Germline assignment: CDR1 SGHTA and CDR2 FQGNSA. CDR3 amino acids: CASSLVVPWAEHYNSPLHF. In DNA form, the CDR3 reads TGTGCCAGCAGCTTAGTAGTTCCCTGGGCAGAACATTATAATTCACCCCTCCACTTT.

V is TRBV19 and J is TRBJ2-2; 13 nucleotides align to TRBD2. CDR3 length: 18 amino acids. Germline-derived CDR1 and CDR2 are LNHDA and SQIVND (reference sequence). J lost 4 bases, V lost 6 bases, and 11 bases had no gene match. In DNA, the CDR3 is TGTGCCAGTAGCAGGGGACTAGCGGGGAGTCGTGTCACCGGGGAGCTGTTTTTT. The encoded protein is CASSRGLAGSRVTGELFF.

This chain joins TRBV7-2 and TRBJ2-3, with 8 bases identical to TRBD2. The germline gives CDR1 SGHTA, CDR2 FQGNSA. V was clipped by 10 bases and J by 4 bases; unmatched bases: 10. This CDR3 has 14 amino acids. In DNA form, the CDR3 reads TGTGCCACCGACCGGGGGGGCGGGGCAGATACGCAGTATTTT. Translating gives CATDRGGGADTQYF.

J is TRBJ1-5 and V is TRBV6-6; D possibly corresponds to TRBD1 (5 bases). The CDR3 contains 14 residues. V was cut by 7 bases and J by 0 bases, with 10 bases left in between. Germline CDR1 reads MNHNY; CDR2 reads SVGAGI (reference sequence). The chain's CDR3 is CASKDTHSNQPQHF. The DNA for the CDR3 is TGTGCCAGCAAGGACACCCATAGCAATCAGCCCCAGCATTTT.

This chain joins TRBV9 and TRBJ2-3; D may be TRBD1 (5 bases). This CDR3 comprises 14 residues. V was trimmed by 3 bases and J by 2 bases, leaving 10 bases between them. Germline V CDR1 and CDR2: SGDLS, YYNGEE. CDR3 DNA sequence: TGTGCCAGCAGCGCACCGACAGACACAGATACGCAGTATTTT. It is translated as CASSAPTDTDTQYF. The full variable domain, with the rest looked up from reference TRBV9 and TRBJ2-3, is DSGVTQTPKHLITATGQRVTLRCSPRSGDLSVYWYQQSLDQGLQFLIQYYNGEERAKGNILERFSAQQFPDLHSELNLSSLELGDSALYFCASSAPTDTDTQYFGPGTRLTVL.

The V and J genes are TRBV27 and TRBJ2-2; D perhaps matches TRBD1 (6 bases). The CDR3 is made up of 14 amino acids. Trimming took off 2 bases at V and 3 bases at J, with 7 bases between the two ends. Germline V lookup: CDR1 MNHEY, CDR2 SMNVEV (reference sequence). The CDR3 spells CASSLGQYTGELFF. The CDR3 DNA sequence: TGTGCCAGCAGTTTAGGACAGTACACCGGGGAGCTGTTTTTT.

This chain connects TRBV7-2 to TRBJ2-3, with D possibly matching TRBD2 (6 bases). Looked up from germline, CDR1 is SGHTA and CDR2 is FQGNSA. The CDR3 is made up of 16 amino acids. The germline V and J ends were trimmed by 6 bases and 0 bases, with 16 bases remaining between them. The CDR3 loop is CASRKTRGLSTDTQYF. CDR3 coding DNA: TGTGCCAGCAGAAAGACCCGGGGACTTAGCACAGATACGCAGTATTTT.

The V and J genes are TRBV11-2 and TRBJ2-1; D possibly corresponds to TRBD1 (6 bases). This CDR3 has 17 amino acids. Trimming stripped 4 bases from V and 4 bases from J, with 20 bases between. Germline V gives CDR1 SGHAT, CDR2 FQNNGV. This chain's CDR3 is CASSSVSGAWAYNEQFF. The CDR3 DNA sequence: TGTGCCAGCAGCTCCGTTTCAGGGGCTTGGGCGTACAATGAGCAGTTCTTC.

The V and J genes are TRBV29-1 and TRBJ2-6, with 8 bases aligning to TRBD1. The CDR3 has 15 residues. J was trimmed by 2 bases and V by 4 bases; bases with no gene match: 4. Germline CDR1 and CDR2: SQVTM and ANQGSEA. The DNA for the CDR3 is TGCAGCGTTGCCCAGGGGGCTACTGGGGCCAACGTCCTGACTTTC. It yields the protein CSVAQGATGANVLTF.

The chain is built from TRBV7-9 and TRBJ1-2; unclear D gene. This CDR3 has 14 residues. Germline assignment: CDR1 SEHNR and CDR2 FQNEAQ (reference sequence). V lost 4 bases and J lost 1, with 10 bases in between. CDR3 sequence (DNA): TGTGCCAGCAGCTCGACTCTCCTTAACTATGGCTACACCTTC. Its translation is CASSSTLLNYGYTF.

The V call is TRBV19, the J call TRBJ1-5; weak D call: TRBD1 (5 bases). The germline CDR1 and CDR2 sequences are LNHDA and SQIVND (reference sequence). Trimming cost V 4 bases and J 6 bases, with 7 bases left between them. The CDR3 runs to 12 residues. The CDR3 nucleotides are TGTGCCAGTAGTACAGGGTTTCAGCCCCAGCATTTT. Translated: CASSTGFQPQHF.

As for this clone: Other DNA sequences in the same sample also yield this CDR3. The J gene is TRBJ1-1, the V gene TRBV6-5, with D maybe TRBD1 (6 bases). This CDR3 comprises 13 residues. V was shortened by 4 bases and J by 5 bases, with 11 bases between the two germline ends. Per germline, CDR1 MNHEY and CDR2 SVGAGI. In DNA form, the CDR3 reads TGTGCCAGCAGTTTACAGGGTAGGACTGAAGCTTTCTTT. Residues: CASSLQGRTEAFF.

This chain joins TRBV4-1 and TRBJ1-2, with D perhaps matching TRBD1 (6 bases). The CDR3 is 14 residues long. Germline CDR1 is MGHRA and CDR2 is YSYEKL. The V end was cut by 3 bases, the J end by 4 bases, with 12 bases between. This chain's CDR3 is CASSQATGRYGYTF. The CDR3 coding sequence is TGCGCCAGCAGCCAGGCGACAGGACGCTATGGCTACACCTTC.

The V and J genes are TRBV9 and TRBJ2-7; 11 nucleotides align to TRBD2. The CDR3 extends over 17 amino acids. Germline values: CDR1 SGDLS, CDR2 YYNGEE. The J segment lost 4 bases and the V segment lost 0 bases, leaving 9 bases of the junction unmatched. The CDR3 DNA is TGTGCCAGCAGCGTAGTCCCTGCTAGCGGGGGGCGTTACGAGCAGTACTTC. Translation gives CASSVVPASGGRYEQYF.

The rearrangement joins TRBV2 to TRBJ2-7; maybe TRBD1 (5 bases). Germline V gene sequence: CDR1 SNHLY, CDR2 FYNNEI. The CDR3 covers 14 residues. Between the trimmed V and J ends, which lost 8 bases and 2 bases, there was a span of 16 bases. The DNA of the CDR3 is TGTGCCAGCGTCGCGACAGTGCCTCCCTACGAGCAGTACTTC. Its translation: CASVATVPPYEQYF.

The chain couples TRBV4-1 to TRBJ1-4, with unresolved D. The CDR3 length is 16 residues. The V gene lost 2 bases and the J gene lost 7 bases, with 17 bases spanning the gap. In germline, CDR1 is MGHRA, CDR2 YSYEKL. The CDR3: CASSQLYGGFIEKLFF. CDR3 nucleotides: TGCGCCAGCAGCCAACTGTACGGAGGTTTTATTGAAAAACTGTTTTTT.